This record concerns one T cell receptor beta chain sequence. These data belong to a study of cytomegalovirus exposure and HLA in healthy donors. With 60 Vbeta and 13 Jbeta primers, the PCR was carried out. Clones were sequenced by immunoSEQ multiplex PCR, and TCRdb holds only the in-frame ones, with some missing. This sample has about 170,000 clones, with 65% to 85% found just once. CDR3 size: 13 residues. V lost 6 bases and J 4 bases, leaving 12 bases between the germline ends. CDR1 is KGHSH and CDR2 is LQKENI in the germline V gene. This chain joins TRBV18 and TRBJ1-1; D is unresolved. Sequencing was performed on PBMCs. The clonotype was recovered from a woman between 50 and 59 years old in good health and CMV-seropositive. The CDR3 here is CASSGREGTEAFF. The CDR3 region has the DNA TGTGCCAGCTCCGGGAGAGAGGGCACTGAAGCTTTCTTT.